This T cell receptor (beta chain) appears in the sequencing data of a study of T cells in localized non-small cell lung cancer. Measured with immunoSEQ multiplex PCR; TCRdb has only the in-frame clones, and not every one. The table has approximately 12,000 clones, under 90% seen once; the top ten hold around a fifth. Concerning this clone itself: As yet, its antigen is unknown.

The V gene's germline CDR1 is SNHLY and CDR2 FYNNEI. Trimming removed 6 bases from V and 4 bases from J, with 15 bases in between. This CDR3 is built from 14 residues. Whole-study results and caveats: Higher blood T cell density tracked longer overall survival. Of the top 100 tumor clones, median about 56 were in adjacent lung, about 26 among its top 100. Of the tissues analyzed, uninvolved adjacent lung showed maximal T cell clonality, greater than tumor. Heterogeneity within the tumor remains possible, as just one region underwent sequencing.

The rearrangement links TRBV2 to TRBJ1-2, with D possibly matching TRBD1 (5 bases). The sample was peripheral blood, taken before any cancer treatment. The receptor comes from a male donor aged 60 or over with stage I lung adenocarcinoma. Here the CDR3 reads CASRASGQGYGYTF. In nucleotides, the CDR3 is TGTGCCAGCAGGGCCTCCGGCCAGGGCTATGGCTACACCTTC.